This T cell receptor beta chain was obtained from a study of PD-1 blockade in classical Hodgkin lymphoma. Measured with immunoSEQ multiplex PCR; TCRdb has only the in-frame clones, and not every one. The table has about 46,000 clones, over 70% seen once. Brentuximab vedotin exposure varied, and every patient relapsed after autologous stem cell transplantation. As for this clone: Its target is unknown.

Study-wide results and limits: Before treatment, TCR diversity in newly diagnosed patients was reportedly lower than in healthy donors. Patients who responded completely had about the same baseline diversity as newly diagnosed patients. Patients starting nivolumab under 1 year after ASCT were excluded. No one has yet defined what causes the repertoire differences, which may be disease activity or prior therapy.

Germline V gene lookup returns CDR1 SGHVS and CDR2 FQNEAQ. The V gene lost 7 bases and the J gene lost 4 bases, with 21 bases spanning the gap. CDR3 length: 16 residues. The sample consisted of peripheral blood mononuclear cells (PBMCs), taken before the second cycle of nivolumab. This receptor was identified in a human donor with classical Hodgkin lymphoma. The chain joins TRBV7-8 to TRBJ2-3; tentative D call: TRBD2 (6 bases). CDR3 protein: CASTGEAGSLPDTQYF. Written as DNA, the CDR3 is TGTGCCAGCACTGGGGAGGCGGGATCACTGCCAGATACGCAGTATTTT.